The present T cell receptor beta chain was sequenced within a study of metastatic and nonmetastatic thyroid tumors. Study background: Peripheral blood and tumor or nodule samples from malignant and benign thyroid patients were compared. Study-wide points: Benign nodules reportedly had significantly lower TCR beta diversity than malignant thyroid tumors in blood and tumor.

No treatment of any kind had been given to any patient before thyroid surgery. In the authors' workflow: Clinicopathological groups supplied CDR3 differences that were used to build a distant-metastasis classifier for papillary thyroid cancer. TCRdb re-clonotyped the PCR reads through MiXCR. TCRdb's processing, not the authors', yielded these V and J calls. The data show tens of thousands of clones, approximately 10% seen once. This clone was seen ten or more times. The antigen remains unidentified. After removal of 0 bases from V and 1 base from J, the junction contained 2 bases not matched to a gene. Germline CDR1 reads ENHRY; CDR2 reads SYGVKD. This CDR3 spans 16 amino acids.

The receptor was derived from a female donor with papillary thyroid cancer or a benign thyroid nodule (not recorded which). Some clones in this sample may be carry-over from other donors' samples. The source material was blood. The V call is TRBV10-3, the J call TRBJ2-3, with 9 bases matching TRBD2. For the CDR3, the DNA is TGTGCCATCAGTGAGTCCATAGCGGGGGGCACAGATACGCAGTATTTT. It encodes CAISESIAGGTDTQYF.